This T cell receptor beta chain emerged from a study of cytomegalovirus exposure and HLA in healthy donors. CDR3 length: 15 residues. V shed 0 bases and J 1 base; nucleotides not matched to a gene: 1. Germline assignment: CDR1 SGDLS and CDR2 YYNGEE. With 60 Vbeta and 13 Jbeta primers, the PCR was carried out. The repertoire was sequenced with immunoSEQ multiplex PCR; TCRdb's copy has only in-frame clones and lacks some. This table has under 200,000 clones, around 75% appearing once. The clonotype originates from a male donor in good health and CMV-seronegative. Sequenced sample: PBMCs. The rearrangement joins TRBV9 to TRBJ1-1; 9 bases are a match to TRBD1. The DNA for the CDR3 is TGTGCCAGCAGCGTAGGGGGACAGGGGAACACTGAAGCTTTCTTT. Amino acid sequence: CASSVGGQGNTEAFF.